These 8 T cell receptor beta chains originate from one sample sequenced in a study of regulatory T cells in long-lasting Graves disease. Arm-PCR with iRepertoire HTBI primers amplified the CDR3 regions for these TCR beta libraries. In TCRdb, the multiplex PCR reads were re-called with MiXCR into one record per CDR3 protein. The sample consists of fewer than 500,000 distinct CDR3 sequences, roughly 16% of them appearing once. This sample's time point: newly diagnosed GD, antithyroid drugs for less than 3 months. Researchers made the TCR library from RNA that was extracted from PBMCs. This sample was also put to use in a study of T cells in Graves' hyperthyroidism and ophthalmopathy.

The source was peripheral blood mononuclear cells (PBMCs), collected at new diagnosis, from a patient treated with antithyroid drugs. The receptors were gathered from a man aged 35-49 years with Graves disease.

The V and J genes are TRBV13 and TRBJ2-1; maybe TRBD2 (6 bases). The CDR3 contains 12 residues. The germline CDR1 and CDR2 sequences are PRHDT and FYEKMQ (reference sequence). With 4 bases removed from V and 9 bases from J, the gap between germline ends came to 10 bases. Here the CDR3 reads CASSSREPEQFF. The CDR3 DNA sequence: TGTGCCAGCAGCTCCCGGGAGCCTGAGCAGTTCTTC.

This clonotype has at least ten counts. V gene TRBV7-3 combines with J gene TRBJ2-4; no firm D call. Trimming took off 5 bases at V and 13 bases at J, with 18 bases between the two ends. The CDR3 length is 13 residues. The germline gives CDR1 SGHTA, CDR2 FQGTGA. The CDR3: CASSLPPPAPQYF. CDR3 DNA sequence: TGTGCCAGCAGCCTCCCACCGCCGGCCCCACAGTACTTC.

Many counts were recorded for this clonotype. The gene calls are TRBV11-3 and TRBJ2-5; the D is unclear. The CDR3 contains 15 residues. The germline V and J ends were trimmed by 0 bases and 5 bases, with 13 bases remaining between them. CDR1 SGHNT and CDR2 YENEEA come from the germline V gene. The CDR3 sequence is CASSLDSARRETQYF. The CDR3 DNA sequence: TGTGCCAGCAGCTTAGATTCTGCAAGACGGGAGACCCAGTACTTC.

This clonotype was detected many times. This chain joins TRBV12-3 or TRBV12-4 and TRBJ2-1; 11 bases align to TRBD1. The CDR3 totals 14 residues. V lost 8 bases and J lost 5; bases outside the gene matches: 5. CDR3 DNA: TGTGCCAGCTATTGGACAGGGGGCCACAATGAGCAGTTCTTC. It encodes CASYWTGGHNEQFF.

As for this clonotype: Just one base apart from a much larger clone, this may be a read error. The CDR3 protein is CSARVGAGHYEQYF. CDR3 DNA sequence: TGCAGTGCTAGAGTTGGGGCAGGGCACTACGAGCAGTACTTC. The chain combines TRBV20-1 with TRBJ2-7; D is possibly TRBD1 (5 bases). V lost 1 base to trimming and J lost 3 bases, with 13 bases between them. Germline V gene data show CDR1 as DFQATT and CDR2 as SNEGSKA (reference sequence). The CDR3 covers 14 residues.

J is TRBJ2-7 and V is TRBV6-5; D remains ambiguous. The germline CDR1 and CDR2 sequences are MNHEY and SVGAGI. V lost 0 bases to trimming and J lost 3 bases, with 12 bases between them. The CDR3 has 15 residues. The CDR3 DNA sequence: TGTGCCAGCAGTTACTCGAGTAGGCAGAACTACGAGCAGTACTTC. As protein: CASSYSSRQNYEQYF.

This clonotype was seen a handful of times. Given a much more abundant clone one base away, this may be a read error. The rearrangement uses TRBV7-9 and TRBJ2-2, with 11 bases fitting TRBD2. In germline, CDR1 is SEHNR, CDR2 FQNEAQ (reference sequence). The CDR3 covers 17 residues. V trimming: 6 bases; J trimming: 7 bases; junction bases outside the gene matches: 13. The CDR3 DNA reads as TGTGCCAGCAGACCGGGACTAGCGGTAGGGCCGCACGGGGAGCTGTTTTTT. As protein: CASRPGLAVGPHGELFF.

In this sample, this clonotype turned up many times. The CDR3 loop is CSARTTGLNQPQHF. CDR3 DNA: TGCAGTGCTAGAACGACAGGGCTCAATCAGCCCCAGCATTTT. This chain joins TRBV20-1 and TRBJ1-5; 7 bases line up with TRBD1. CDR1 and CDR2 from the germline V gene are DFQATT and SNEGSKA (reference sequence). The ends lost 2 bases at V and 3 bases at J; junction bases unmatched: 4. CDR3 size: 14 residues.